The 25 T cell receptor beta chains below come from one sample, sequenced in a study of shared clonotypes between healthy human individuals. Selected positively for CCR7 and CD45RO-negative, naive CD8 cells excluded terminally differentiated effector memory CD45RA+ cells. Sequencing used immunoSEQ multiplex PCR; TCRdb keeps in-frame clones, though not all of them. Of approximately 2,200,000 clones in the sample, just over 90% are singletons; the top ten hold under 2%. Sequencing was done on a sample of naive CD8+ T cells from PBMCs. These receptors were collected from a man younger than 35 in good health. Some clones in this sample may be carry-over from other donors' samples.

CDR3 in amino acids: CASAKRGNQPQHF. CDR3 DNA sequence: TGTGCCAGTGCGAAGCGGGGCAATCAGCCCCAGCATTTT. The chain has TRBV28 and TRBJ1-5; D not certain. The length of the CDR3 is 13 residues. CDR1 is MDHEN, CDR2 SYDVKM, per germline. The V end lost 9 bases, the J end lost 2 bases, and 11 bases lay between the germline ends.

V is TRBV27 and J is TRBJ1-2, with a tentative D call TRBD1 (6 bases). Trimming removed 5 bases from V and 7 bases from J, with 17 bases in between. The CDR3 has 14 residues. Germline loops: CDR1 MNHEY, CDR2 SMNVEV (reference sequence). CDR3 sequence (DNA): TGTGCCAGCAGTATAAACAGGGAAGGTCGTGGCTACACCTTC. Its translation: CASSINREGRGYTF.

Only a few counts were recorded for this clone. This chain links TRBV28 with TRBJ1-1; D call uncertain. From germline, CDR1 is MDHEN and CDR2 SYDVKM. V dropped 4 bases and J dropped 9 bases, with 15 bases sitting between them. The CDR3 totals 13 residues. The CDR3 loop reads CASSWTLSGKAFF. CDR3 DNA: TGTGCCAGCAGTTGGACCCTCTCGGGGAAAGCTTTCTTT.

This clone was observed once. CDR3 sequence (DNA): TGTGCCAGCAGTGACTGGGAAACAAACAATGAGCAGTTCTTC. Translated, it gives CASSDWETNNEQFF. The gene calls are TRBV6-1 and TRBJ2-1; D is unresolved. The CDR3 has 14 amino acids. V lost 3 bases and J lost 5, with 11 bases in between. The germline CDR1 and CDR2 sequences are MNHNS and SASEGT.

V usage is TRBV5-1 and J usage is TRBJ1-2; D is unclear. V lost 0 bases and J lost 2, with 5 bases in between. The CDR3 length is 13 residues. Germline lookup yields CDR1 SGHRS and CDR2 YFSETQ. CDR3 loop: CASSLGRNYGYTF. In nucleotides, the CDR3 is TGCGCCAGCAGCTTGGGTAGAAACTATGGCTACACCTTC.

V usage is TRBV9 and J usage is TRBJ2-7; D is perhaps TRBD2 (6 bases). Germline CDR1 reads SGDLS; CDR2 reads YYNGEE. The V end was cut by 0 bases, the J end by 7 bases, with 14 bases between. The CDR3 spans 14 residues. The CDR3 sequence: CASSVGGSGWEQYF. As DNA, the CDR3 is TGTGCCAGCAGCGTAGGGGGTAGCGGCTGGGAGCAGTACTTC.

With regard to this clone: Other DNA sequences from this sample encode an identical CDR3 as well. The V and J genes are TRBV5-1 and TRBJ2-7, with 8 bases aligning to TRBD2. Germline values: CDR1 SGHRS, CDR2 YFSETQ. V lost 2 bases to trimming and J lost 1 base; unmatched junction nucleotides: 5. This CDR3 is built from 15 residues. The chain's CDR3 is CASSLALAGSYEQYF. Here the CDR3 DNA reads TGCGCCAGCAGCTTAGCCTTAGCGGGATCCTACGAGCAGTACTTC.

The CDR3 bases are TGTGCCAGCAGCCCCGCTTTGACAGGGGAAAACATTCAGTACTTC. Amino acids: CASSPALTGENIQYF. The chain couples TRBV13 to TRBJ2-4; 8 nucleotides align to TRBD1. The J segment lost 5 bases and the V segment lost 5 bases, leaving 8 bases of the junction unmatched. This CDR3 is built from 15 residues. In germline, CDR1 is PRHDT, CDR2 FYEKMQ (reference sequence).

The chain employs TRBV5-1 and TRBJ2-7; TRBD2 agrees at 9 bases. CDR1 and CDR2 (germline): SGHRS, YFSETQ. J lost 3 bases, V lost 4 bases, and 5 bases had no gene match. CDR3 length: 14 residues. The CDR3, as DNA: TGCGCCAGCAGCATGACTAGCGGATACTACGAGCAGTACTTC. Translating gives CASSMTSGYYEQYF.

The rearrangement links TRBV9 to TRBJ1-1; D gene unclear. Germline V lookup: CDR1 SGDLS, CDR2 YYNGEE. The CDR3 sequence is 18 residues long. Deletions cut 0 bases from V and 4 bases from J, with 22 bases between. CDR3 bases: TGTGCCAGCAGCGTAGATGAAATTTCGACCCAAGTCGGCACTGAAGCTTTCTTT. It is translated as CASSVDEISTQVGTEAFF.

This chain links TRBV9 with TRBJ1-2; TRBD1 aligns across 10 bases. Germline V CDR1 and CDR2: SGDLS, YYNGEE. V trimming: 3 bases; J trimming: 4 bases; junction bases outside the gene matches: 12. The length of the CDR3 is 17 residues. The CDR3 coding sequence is TGTGCCAGCAGCGAGACCCCTCCGGGACAGGGGCCCTATGGCTACACCTTC. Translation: CASSETPPGQGPYGYTF. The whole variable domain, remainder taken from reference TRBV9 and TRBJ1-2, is DSGVTQTPKHLITATGQRVTLRCSPRSGDLSVYWYQQSLDQGLQFLIQYYNGEERAKGNILERFSAQQFPDLHSELNLSSLELGDSALYFCASSETPPGQGPYGYTFGSGTRLTVV.

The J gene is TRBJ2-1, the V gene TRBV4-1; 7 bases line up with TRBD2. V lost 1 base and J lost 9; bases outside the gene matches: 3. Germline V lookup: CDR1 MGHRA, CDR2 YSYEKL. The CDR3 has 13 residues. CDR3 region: CASSQGGGTEQFF. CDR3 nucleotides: TGCGCCAGCAGCCAAGGGGGGGGGACTGAGCAGTTCTTC.

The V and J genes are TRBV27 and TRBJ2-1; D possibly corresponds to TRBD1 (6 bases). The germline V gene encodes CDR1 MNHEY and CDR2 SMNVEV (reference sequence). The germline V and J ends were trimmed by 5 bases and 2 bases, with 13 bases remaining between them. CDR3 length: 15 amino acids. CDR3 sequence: CASSPGQRPYNEQFF. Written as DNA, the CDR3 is TGTGCCAGCAGTCCCGGACAGCGTCCCTACAATGAGCAGTTCTTC.

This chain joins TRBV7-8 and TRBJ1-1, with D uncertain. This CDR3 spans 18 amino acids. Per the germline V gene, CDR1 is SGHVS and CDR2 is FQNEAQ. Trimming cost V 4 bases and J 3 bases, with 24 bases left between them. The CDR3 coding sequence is TGTGCCAGCAGCTCCTCCAGACACCCACTGGGAGGGTACACTGAAGCTTTCTTT. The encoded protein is CASSSSRHPLGGYTEAFF.

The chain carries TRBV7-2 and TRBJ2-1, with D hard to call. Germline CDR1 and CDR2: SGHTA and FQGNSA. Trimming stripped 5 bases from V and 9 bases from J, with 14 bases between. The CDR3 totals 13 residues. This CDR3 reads CASSPTILVEQFF. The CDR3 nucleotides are TGTGCCAGCAGCCCAACCATCCTAGTTGAGCAGTTCTTC.

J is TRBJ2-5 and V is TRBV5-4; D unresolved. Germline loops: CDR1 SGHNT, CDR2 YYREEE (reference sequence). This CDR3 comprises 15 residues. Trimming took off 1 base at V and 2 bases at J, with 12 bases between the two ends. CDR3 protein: CASSLPSMDQETQYF. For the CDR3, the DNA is TGTGCCAGCAGCTTGCCTAGTATGGATCAAGAGACCCAGTACTTC.

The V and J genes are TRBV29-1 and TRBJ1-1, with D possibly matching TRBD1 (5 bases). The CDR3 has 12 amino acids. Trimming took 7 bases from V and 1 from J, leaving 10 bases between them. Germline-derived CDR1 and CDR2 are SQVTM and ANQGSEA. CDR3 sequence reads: CSGFGGNTEAFF. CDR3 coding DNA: TGCAGCGGGTTTGGGGGGAACACTGAAGCTTTCTTT.

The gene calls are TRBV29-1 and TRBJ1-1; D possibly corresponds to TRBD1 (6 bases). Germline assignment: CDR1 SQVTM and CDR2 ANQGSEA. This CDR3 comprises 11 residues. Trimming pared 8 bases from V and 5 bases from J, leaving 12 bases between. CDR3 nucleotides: TGCAGCATACAGGGTGAAACTGAAGCTTTCTTT. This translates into CSIQGETEAFF.

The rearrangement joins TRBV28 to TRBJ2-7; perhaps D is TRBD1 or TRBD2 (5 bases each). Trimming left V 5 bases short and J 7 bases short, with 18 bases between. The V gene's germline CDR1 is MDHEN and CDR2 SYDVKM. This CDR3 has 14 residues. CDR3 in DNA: TGTGCCAGCAGTATAACCGGGACCGGACGGGAGCAGTACTTC. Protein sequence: CASSITGTGREQYF.

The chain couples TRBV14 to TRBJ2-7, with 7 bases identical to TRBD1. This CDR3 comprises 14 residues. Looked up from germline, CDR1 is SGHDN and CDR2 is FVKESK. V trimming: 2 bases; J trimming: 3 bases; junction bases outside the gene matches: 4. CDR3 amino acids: CASSQLQGYYEQYF. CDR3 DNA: TGTGCCAGCAGCCAATTACAGGGGTACTACGAGCAGTACTTC.

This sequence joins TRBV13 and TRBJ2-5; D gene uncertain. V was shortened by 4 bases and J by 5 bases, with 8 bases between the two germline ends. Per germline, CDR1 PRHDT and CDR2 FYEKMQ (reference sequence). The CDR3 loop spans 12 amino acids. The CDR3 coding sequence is TGTGCCAGCAGCTCGTTCACGGAGACCCAGTACTTC. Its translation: CASSSFTETQYF.

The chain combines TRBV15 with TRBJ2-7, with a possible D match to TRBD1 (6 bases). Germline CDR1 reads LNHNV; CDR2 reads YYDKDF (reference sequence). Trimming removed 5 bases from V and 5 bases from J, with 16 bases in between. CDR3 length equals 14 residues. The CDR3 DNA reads TGTGCCACCAGCGGCGAACAGGGTTTCCACGAGCAGTACTTC. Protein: CATSGEQGFHEQYF.

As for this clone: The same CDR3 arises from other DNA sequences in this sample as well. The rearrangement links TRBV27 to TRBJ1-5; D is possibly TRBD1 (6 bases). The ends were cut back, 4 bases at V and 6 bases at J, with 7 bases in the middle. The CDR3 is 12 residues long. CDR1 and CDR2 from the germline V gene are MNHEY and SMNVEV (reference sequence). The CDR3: CASSSGVQPQHF. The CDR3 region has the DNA TGTGCCAGCAGTTCAGGGGTTCAGCCCCAGCATTTT.

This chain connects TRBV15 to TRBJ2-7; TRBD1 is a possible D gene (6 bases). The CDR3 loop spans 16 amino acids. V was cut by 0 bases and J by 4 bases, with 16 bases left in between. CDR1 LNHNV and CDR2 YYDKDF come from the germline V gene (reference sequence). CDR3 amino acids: CATSRDRRTERYEQYF. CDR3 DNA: TGTGCCACCAGCAGAGATCGACGGACAGAAAGATACGAGCAGTACTTC.

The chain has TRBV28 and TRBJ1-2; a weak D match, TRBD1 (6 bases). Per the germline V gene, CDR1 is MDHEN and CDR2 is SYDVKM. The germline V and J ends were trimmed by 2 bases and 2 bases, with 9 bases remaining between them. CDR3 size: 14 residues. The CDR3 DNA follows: TGTGCCAGCAGTTTAAGGGACACCAACTATGGCTACACCTTC. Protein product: CASSLRDTNYGYTF.